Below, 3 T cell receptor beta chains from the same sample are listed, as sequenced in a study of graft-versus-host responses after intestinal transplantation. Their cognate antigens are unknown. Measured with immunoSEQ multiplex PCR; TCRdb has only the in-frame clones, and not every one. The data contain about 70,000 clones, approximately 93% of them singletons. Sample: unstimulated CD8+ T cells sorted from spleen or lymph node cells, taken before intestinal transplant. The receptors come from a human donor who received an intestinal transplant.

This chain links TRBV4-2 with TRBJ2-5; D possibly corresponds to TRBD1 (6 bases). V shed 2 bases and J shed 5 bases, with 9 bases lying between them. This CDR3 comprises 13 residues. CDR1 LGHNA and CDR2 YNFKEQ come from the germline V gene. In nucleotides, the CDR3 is TGTGCCAGCAGCCAAACAGGGTGGGAGACCCAGTACTTC. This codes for CASSQTGWETQYF.

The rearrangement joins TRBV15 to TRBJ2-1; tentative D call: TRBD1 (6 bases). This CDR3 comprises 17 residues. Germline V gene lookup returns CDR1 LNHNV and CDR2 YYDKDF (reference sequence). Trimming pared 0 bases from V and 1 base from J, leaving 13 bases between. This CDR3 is CATSRDLNRASYNEQFF. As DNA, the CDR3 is TGTGCCACCAGCAGAGATCTGAACAGGGCATCCTACAATGAGCAGTTCTTC.

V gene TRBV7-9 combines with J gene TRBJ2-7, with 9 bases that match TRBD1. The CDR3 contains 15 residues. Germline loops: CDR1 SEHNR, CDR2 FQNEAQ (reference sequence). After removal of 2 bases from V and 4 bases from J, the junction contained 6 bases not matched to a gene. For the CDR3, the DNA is TGTGCCAGCAGCTTACTGACAGGGGGACAGTACGAGCAGTACTTC. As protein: CASSLLTGGQYEQYF.